The present T cell receptor beta chain was sequenced within a study of brain T cells in children with intractable seizures (dated by TCRdb to the early 2020s). The study in broad terms: As a first screen for immune gene transcripts, resected brain tissue from about 58 pediatric epilepsy surgery cases was run on a NanoString immunology panel. Among the approximately 12 selected surgery cases, pre-surgery blood was additionally sequenced for eight, leaving four cases with brain tissue only.

The immunoSEQ assay was used to generate TCR beta chain sequences from genomic DNA. The source study handled its data this way. CDR3 sequences that did not begin with the conserved framework cysteine at position 104 were removed manually. To get clonality, the normalized Shannon's Diversity Index was subtracted from one, giving values from 0 (maximal diversity) to 1 (oligoclonal). To check whether a given CDR3 had different frequencies in two samples, for example brain versus blood, chi-squared comparison-of-proportions tests were used. Public clonotypes were found by searching immuneACCESS, and the VDJdb browser was used to assess similarity to known antiviral clonotypes. The source is immuneACCESS, and TCRdb retained only in-frame sequences with V and J called. Part of the clones is not carried over; for the studies checked, unresolved V genes explain less than half of this, and the remainder is unexplained. V and J calls and clone size are copied from that table; D and trimming were computed from the DNA. The sample yields a few hundred thousand clones; 93% were counted once. The ten most abundant clones make up roughly 5.8% of the sample.

Of note for this clone: Its antigen is still unknown. Per-base qualities were not stored, and no clone one base away is much larger.

Findings and caveats that apply to the study as a whole: Because sequencing depth was different between pre-surgery and post-surgery blood, clones absent from the pre-surgery sample may reflect undersampling. Viral specificity was inferred only from CDR3 sequence similarity, and patients' HCMV serostatus was unknown.

The sample's time point label, in plain terms: blood from clinic visit 5 months post-surgery; TSC patient then seizure free. Surgery cases with the highest brain T cell transcript signatures were selected for TCR beta chain sequencing of brain tissue and, where available, blood. Before surgery, the patients had been given at least one anti-epileptic drug. The TCR-sequenced patients were children whose drug-resistant epilepsy was caused by tuberous sclerosis complex, focal cortical dysplasia, Rasmussen encephalitis or hemimegalencephaly. The Monarch genomic DNA purification kit was used to extract bulk genomic DNA from unsorted brain tissue and whole blood. From its cysteine to its phenylalanine, the CDR3 spans 15 amino acids. The CDR3 DNA has 45 bases and is translated from base 1. According to the germline V gene, CDR1 reads SGDLS and CDR2 reads YYNGEE. V and J are truncated by 1 base and 0 bases respectively, leaving an intervening sequence of 7 bases.

The chain is encoded by TRBV9 joined to TRBJ2-2, with the D segment identity uncertain. The sequence came from a boy in the first two years of life with tuberous sclerosis and intractable seizures. Sequenced here: peripheral blood, sampled approximately 5 months after surgery. Here the CDR3 is given as CASSVLGSNTGELFF. The sequenced DNA: TGTGCCAGCAGCGTACTGGGGTCGAACACCGGGGAGCTGTTTTTT. With the rest looked up from the reference TRBV9 and TRBJ2-2 genes rather than sequenced, the full variable domain is DSGVTQTPKHLITATGQRVTLRCSPRSGDLSVYWYQQSLDQGLQFLIQYYNGEERAKGNILERFSAQQFPDLHSELNLSSLELGDSALYFCASSVLGSNTGELFFGEGSRLTVL.